The source of this TCR beta chain is a study of blood T cell repertoires in COVID-19. Germline lookup yields CDR1 MNHEY and CDR2 SVGAGI. Trimming removed 0 bases from V and 6 bases from J, with 15 bases in between. The CDR3 is 16 amino acids. TCRdb's copy holds only in-frame clones and misses some; the assay was immunoSEQ multiplex PCR. Among about 120,000 clones listed, 90% were seen once. The sequencing sample was made of peripheral blood. This TCR derives from a human donor with active COVID-19. The donor label of this sample is uncertain. This chain joins TRBV6-5 and TRBJ2-1, with a tentative D call TRBD1 (6 bases). The DNA of the CDR3 is TGTGCCAGCAGTTACTCAATTAACAGGGTTATCAATGAGCAGTTCTTC. Protein product: CASSYSINRVINEQFF.